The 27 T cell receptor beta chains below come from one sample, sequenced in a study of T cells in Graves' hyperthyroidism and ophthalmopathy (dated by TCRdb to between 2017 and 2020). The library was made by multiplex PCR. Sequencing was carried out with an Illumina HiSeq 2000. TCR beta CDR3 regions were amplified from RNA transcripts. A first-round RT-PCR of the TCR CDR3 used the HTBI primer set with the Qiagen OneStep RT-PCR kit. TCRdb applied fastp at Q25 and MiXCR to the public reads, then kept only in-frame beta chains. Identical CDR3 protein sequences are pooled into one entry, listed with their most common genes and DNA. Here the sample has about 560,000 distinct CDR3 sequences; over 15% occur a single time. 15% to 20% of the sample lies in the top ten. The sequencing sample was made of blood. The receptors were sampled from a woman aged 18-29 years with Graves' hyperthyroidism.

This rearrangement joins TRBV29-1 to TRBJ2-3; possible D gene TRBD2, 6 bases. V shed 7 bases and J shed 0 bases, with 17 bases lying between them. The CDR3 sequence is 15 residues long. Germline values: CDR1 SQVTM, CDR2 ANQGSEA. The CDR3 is CSAPAWGTSTDTQYF. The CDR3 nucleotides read TGCAGCGCCCCAGCGTGGGGGACTAGCACAGATACGCAGTATTTT.

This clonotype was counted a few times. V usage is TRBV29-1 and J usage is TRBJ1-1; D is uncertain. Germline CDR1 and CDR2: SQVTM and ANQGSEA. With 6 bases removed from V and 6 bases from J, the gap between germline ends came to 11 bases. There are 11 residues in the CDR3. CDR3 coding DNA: TGCAGCGTCGGGAAACACGCTGAAGCTTTCTTT. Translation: CSVGKHAEAFF.

The CDR3 coding sequence is TGTGCCAGCAGTTTGGGGACTAGCGGGAGGGCCGGGGAGACCCAGTACTTC. This encodes CASSLGTSGRAGETQYF. This sequence joins TRBV28 and TRBJ2-5; the match to TRBD2 covers 16 bases. Per germline, CDR1 MDHEN and CDR2 SYDVKM. This CDR3 has 17 amino acids. V shed 3 bases and J 5 bases; nucleotides not matched to a gene: 6.

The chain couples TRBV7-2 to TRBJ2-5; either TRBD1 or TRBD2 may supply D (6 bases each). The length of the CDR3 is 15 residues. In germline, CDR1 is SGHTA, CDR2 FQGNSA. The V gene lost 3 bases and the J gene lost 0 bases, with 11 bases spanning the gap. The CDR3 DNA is TGTGCCAGCAGCTTGAAGGGGGGCCACCAAGAGACCCAGTACTTC. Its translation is CASSLKGGHQETQYF.

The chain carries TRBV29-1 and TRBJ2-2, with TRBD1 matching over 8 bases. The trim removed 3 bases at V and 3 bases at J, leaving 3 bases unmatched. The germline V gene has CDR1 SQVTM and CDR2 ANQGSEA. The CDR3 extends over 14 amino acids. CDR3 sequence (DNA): TGCAGCGTTGATACAGGGGGGTACACCGGGGAGCTGTTTTTT. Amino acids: CSVDTGGYTGELFF.

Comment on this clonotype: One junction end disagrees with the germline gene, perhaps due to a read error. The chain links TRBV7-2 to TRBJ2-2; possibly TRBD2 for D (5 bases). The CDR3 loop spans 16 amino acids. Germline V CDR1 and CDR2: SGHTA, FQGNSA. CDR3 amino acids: CASSPLAVPNTGELLF. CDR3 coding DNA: TGTGCCAGCAGCCCTCTTGCGGTACCGAACACCGGGGAGCTGCTTTTT.

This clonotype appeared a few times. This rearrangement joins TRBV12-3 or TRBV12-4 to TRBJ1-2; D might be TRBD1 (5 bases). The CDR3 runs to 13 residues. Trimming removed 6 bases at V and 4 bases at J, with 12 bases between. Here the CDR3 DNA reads TGTGCCAGCAGACAGGATTCCCTCTATGGCTACACCTTC. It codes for CASRQDSLYGYTF.

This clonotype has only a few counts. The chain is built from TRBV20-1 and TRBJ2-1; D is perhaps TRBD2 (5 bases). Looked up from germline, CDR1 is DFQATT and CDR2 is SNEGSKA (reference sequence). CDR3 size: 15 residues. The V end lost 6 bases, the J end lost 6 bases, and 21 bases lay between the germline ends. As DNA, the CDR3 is TGCAGTGCCCATAACCCCCCGGGGAACTTCAATGAGCAGTTCTTC. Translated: CSAHNPPGNFNEQFF.

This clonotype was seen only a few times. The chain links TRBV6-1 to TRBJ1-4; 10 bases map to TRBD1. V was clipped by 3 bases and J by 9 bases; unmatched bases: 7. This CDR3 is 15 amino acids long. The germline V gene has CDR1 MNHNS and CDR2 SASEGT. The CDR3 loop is CASSDPDRGQKKLFF. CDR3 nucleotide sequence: TGTGCCAGCAGTGACCCTGACAGGGGGCAGAAAAAACTGTTTTTT.

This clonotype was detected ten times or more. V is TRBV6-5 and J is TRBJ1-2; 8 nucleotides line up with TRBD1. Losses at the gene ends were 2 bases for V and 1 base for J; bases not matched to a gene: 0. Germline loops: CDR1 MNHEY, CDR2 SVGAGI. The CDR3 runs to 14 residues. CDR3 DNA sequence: TGTGCCAGCAGTTACGGACAGGGTAACTATGGCTACACCTTC. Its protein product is CASSYGQGNYGYTF.

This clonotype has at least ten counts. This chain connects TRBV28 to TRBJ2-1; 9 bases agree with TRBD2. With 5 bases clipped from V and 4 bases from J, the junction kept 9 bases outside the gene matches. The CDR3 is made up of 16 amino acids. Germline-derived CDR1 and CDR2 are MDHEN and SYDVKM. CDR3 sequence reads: CASSPPGLAGYNEQFF. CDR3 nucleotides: TGTGCCAGCAGTCCCCCGGGTCTAGCGGGGTACAATGAGCAGTTCTTC.

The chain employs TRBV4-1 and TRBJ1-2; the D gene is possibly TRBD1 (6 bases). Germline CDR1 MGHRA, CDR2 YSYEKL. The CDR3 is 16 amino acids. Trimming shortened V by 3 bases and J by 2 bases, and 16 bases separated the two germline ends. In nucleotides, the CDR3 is TGCGCCAGCAGCCAGGGTCCAACAGGGTCGAACTATGGCTACACCTTC. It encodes CASSQGPTGSNYGYTF.

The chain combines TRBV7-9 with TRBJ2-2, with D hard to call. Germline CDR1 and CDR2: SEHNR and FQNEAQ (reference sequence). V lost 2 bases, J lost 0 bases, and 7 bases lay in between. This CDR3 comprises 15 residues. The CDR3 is CASSLFSANTGELFF. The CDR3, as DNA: TGTGCCAGCAGCTTATTCAGTGCGAACACCGGGGAGCTGTTTTTT.

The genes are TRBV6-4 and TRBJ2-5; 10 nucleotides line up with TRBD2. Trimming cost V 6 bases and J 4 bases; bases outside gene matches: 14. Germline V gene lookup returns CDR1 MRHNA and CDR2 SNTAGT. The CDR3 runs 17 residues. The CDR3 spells CASREAGGPGGGETQYF. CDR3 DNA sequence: TGTGCCAGCAGAGAAGCGGGAGGGCCAGGAGGAGGAGAGACCCAGTACTTC.

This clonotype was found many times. CDR3 coding DNA: TGTGCCAGCTCCACCCGACCAACTAATGAAAAACTGTTTTTT. This encodes CASSTRPTNEKLFF. The chain uses TRBV18 and TRBJ1-4; D remains ambiguous. V was trimmed by 6 bases and J by 0 bases, leaving 8 bases between them. Germline V gene data show CDR1 as KGHSH and CDR2 as LQKENI. This CDR3 is built from 14 residues.

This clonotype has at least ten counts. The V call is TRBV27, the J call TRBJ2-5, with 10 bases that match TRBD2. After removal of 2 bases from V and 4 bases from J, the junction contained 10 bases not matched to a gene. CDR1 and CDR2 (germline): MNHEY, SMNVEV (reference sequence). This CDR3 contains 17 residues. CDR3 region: CASSLRASGRRGETQYF. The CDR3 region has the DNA TGTGCCAGCAGTTTAAGGGCTAGCGGGAGACGGGGAGAGACCCAGTACTTC.

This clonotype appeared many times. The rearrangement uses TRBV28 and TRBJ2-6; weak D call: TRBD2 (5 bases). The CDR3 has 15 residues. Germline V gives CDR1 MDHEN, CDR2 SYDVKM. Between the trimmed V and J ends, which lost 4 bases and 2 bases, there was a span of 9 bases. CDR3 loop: CASSSRGPGANVLTF. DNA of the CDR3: TGTGCCAGCAGTTCCCGGGGTCCTGGGGCCAACGTCCTGACTTTC.

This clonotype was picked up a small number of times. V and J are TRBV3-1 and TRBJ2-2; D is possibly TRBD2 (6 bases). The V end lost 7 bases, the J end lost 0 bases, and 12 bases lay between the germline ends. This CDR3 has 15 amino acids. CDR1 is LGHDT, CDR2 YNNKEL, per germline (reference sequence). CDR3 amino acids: CASKGGRTNTGELFF. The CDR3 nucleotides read TGTGCCAGCAAGGGAGGCAGGACGAACACCGGGGAGCTGTTTTTT.

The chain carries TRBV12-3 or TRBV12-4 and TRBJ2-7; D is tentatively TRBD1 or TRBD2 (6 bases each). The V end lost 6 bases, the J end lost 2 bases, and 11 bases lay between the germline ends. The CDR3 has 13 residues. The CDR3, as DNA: TGTGCCAGCAGCATAGGGGGGACCTACGAGCAGTACTTC. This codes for CASSIGGTYEQYF.

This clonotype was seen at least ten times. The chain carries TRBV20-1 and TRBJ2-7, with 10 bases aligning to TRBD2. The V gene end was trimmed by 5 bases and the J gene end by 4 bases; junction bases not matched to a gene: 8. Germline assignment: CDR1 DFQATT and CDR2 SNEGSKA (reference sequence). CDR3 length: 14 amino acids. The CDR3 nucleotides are TGCAGTGCTGCTCAGAGCGGGAGGGTTTACGAGCAGTACTTC. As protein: CSAAQSGRVYEQYF.

The CDR3 DNA follows: TGCGCCAGCACCCTCGACAGGGCGACCTACACCTTC. This encodes CASTLDRATYTF. The rearrangement joins TRBV5-1 to TRBJ1-2, with 7 bases that match TRBD1. Germline-derived CDR1 and CDR2 are SGHRS and YFSETQ. The J segment lost 10 bases and the V segment lost 6 bases, leaving 9 bases of the junction unmatched. The CDR3 totals 12 residues. The complete variable domain, with remaining parts taken from reference TRBV5-1 and TRBJ1-2, reads KAGVTQTPRYLIKTRGQQVTLSCSPISGHRSVSWYQQTPGQGLQFLFEYFSETQRNKGNFPGRFSGRQFSNSRSEMNVSTLELGDSALYLCASTLDRATYTFGSGTRLTVV.

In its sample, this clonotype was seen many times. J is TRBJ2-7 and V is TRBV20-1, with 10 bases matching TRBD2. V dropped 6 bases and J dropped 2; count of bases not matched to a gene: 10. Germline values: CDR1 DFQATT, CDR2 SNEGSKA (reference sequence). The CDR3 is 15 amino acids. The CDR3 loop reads CSASKGTSGTYEQYF. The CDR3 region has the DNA TGCAGTGCCTCCAAAGGTACTAGCGGGACCTACGAGCAGTACTTC.

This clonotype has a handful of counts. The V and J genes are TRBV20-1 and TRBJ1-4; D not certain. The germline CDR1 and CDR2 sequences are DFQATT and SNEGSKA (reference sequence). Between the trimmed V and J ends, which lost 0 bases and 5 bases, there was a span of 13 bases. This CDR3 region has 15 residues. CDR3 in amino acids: CSARDSGVPNEKLFF. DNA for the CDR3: TGCAGTGCTAGAGATAGTGGGGTTCCCAATGAAAAACTGTTTTTT.

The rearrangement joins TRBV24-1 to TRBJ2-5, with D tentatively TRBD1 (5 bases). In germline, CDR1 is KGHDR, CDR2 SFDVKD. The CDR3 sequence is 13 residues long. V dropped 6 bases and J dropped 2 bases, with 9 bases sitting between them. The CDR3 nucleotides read TGTGCCACCAGTACAGGACCGCAAGAGACCCAGTACTTC. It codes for CATSTGPQETQYF.

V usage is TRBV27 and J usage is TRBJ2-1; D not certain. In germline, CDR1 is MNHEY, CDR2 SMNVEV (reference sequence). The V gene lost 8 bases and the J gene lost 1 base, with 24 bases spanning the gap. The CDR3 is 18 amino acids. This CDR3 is CASLGGEMMLWSYNEQFF. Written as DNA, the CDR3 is TGTGCCAGCCTGGGTGGAGAAATGATGCTTTGGTCCTACAATGAGCAGTTCTTC.

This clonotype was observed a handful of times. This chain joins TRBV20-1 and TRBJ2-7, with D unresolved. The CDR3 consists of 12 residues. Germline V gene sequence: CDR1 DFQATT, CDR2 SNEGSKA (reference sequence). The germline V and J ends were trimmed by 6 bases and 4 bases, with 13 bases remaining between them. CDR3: CSAFRTQYEQYF. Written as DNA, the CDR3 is TGCAGTGCCTTCCGAACACAATACGAGCAGTACTTC.

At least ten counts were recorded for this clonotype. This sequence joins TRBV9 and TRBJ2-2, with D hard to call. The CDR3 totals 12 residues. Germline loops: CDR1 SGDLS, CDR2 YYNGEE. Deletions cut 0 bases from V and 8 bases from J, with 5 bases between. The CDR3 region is CASSVEVGELFF. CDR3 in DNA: TGTGCCAGCAGCGTAGAGGTTGGGGAGCTGTTTTTT.